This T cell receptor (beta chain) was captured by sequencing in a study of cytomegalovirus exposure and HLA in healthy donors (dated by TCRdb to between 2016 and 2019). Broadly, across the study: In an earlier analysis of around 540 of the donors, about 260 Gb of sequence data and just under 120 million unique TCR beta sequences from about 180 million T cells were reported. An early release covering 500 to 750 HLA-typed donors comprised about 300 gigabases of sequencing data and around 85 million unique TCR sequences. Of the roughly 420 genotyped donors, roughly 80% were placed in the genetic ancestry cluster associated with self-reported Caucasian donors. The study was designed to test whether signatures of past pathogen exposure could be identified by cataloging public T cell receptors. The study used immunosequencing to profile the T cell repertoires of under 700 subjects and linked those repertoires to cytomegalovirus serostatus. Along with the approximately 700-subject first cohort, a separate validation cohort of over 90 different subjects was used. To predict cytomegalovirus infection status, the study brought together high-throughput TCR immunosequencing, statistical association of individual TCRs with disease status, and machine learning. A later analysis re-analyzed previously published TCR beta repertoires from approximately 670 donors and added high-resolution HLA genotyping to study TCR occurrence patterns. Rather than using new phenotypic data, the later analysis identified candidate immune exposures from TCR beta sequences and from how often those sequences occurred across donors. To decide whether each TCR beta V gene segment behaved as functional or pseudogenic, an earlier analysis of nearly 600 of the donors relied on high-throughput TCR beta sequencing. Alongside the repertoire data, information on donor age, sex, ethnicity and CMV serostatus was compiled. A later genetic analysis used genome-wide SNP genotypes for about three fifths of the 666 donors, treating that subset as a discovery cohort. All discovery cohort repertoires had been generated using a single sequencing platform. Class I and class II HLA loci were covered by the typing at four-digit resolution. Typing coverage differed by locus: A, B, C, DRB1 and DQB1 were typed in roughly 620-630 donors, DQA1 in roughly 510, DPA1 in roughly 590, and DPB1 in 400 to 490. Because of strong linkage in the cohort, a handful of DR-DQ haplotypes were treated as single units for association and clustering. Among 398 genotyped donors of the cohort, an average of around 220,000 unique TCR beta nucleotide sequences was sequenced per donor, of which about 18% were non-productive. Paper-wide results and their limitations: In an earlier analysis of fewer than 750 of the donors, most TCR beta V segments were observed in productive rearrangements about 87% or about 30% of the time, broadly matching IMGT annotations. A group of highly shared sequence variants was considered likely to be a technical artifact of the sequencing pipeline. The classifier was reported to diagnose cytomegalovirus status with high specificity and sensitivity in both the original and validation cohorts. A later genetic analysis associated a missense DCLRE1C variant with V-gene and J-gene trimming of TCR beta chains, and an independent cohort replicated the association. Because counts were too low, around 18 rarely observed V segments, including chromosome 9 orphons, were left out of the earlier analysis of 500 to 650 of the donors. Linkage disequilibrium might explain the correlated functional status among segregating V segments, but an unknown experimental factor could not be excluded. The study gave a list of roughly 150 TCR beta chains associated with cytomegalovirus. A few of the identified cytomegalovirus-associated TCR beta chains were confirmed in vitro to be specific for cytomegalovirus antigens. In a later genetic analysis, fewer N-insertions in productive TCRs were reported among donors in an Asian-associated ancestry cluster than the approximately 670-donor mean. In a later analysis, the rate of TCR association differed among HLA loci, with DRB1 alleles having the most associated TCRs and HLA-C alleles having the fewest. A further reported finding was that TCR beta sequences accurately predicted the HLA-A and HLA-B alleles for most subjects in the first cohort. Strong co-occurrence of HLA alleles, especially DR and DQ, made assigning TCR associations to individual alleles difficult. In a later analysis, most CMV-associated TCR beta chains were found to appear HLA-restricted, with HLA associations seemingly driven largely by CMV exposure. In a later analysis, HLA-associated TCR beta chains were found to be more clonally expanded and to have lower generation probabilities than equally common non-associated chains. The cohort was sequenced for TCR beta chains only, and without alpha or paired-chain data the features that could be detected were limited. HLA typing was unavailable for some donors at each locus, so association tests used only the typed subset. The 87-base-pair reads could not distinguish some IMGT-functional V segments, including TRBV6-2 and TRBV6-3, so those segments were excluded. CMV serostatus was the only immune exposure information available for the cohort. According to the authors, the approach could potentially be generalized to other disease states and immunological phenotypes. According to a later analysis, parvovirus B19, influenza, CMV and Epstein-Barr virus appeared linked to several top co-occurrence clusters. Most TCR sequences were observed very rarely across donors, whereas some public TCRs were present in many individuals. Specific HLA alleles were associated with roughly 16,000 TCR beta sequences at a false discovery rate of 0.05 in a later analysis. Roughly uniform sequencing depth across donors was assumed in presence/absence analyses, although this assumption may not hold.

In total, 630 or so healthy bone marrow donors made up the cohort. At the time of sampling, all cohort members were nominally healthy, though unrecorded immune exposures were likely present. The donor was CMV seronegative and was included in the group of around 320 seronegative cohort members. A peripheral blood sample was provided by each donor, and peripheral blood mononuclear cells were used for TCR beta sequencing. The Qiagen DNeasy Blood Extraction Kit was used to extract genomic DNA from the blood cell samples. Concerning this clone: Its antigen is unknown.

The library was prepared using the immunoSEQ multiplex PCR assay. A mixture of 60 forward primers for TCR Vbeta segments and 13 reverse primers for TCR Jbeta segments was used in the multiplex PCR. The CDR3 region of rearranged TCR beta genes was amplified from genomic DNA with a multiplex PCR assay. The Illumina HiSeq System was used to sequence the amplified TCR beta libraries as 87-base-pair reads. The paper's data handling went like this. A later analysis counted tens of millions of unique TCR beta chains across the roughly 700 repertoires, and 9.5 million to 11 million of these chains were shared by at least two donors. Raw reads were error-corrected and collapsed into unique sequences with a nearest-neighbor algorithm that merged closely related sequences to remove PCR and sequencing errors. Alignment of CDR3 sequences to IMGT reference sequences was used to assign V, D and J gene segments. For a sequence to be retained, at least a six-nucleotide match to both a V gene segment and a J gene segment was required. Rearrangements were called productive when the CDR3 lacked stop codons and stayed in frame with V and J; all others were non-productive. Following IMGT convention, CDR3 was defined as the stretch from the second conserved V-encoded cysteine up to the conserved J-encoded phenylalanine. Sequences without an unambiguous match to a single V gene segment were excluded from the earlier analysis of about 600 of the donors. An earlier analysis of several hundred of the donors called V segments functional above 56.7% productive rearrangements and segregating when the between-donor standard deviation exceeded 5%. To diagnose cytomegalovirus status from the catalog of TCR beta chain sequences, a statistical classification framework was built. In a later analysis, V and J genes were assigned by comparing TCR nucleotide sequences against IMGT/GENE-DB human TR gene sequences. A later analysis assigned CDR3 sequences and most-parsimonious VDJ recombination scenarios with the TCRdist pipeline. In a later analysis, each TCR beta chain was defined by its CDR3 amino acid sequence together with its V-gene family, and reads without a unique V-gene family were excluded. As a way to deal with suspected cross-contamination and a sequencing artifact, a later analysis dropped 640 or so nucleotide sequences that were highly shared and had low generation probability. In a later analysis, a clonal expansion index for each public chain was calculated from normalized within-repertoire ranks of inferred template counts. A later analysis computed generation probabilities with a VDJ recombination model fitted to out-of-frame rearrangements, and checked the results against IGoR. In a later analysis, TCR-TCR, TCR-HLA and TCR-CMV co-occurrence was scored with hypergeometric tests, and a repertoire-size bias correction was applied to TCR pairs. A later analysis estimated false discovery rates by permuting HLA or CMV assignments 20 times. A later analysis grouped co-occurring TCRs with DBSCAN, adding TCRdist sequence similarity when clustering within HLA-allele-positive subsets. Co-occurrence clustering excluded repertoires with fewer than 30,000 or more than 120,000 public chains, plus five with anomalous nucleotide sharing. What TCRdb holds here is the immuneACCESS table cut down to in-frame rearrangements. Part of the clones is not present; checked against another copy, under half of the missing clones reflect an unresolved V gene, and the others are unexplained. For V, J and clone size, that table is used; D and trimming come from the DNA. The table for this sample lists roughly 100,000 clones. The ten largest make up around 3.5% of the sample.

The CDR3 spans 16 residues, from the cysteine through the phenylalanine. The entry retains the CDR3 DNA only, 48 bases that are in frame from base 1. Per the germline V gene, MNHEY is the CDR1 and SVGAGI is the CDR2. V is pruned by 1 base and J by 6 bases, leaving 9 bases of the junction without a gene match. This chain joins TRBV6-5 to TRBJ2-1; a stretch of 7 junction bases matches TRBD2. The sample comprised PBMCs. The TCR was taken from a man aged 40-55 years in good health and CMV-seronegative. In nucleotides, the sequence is TGTGCCAGCAGTTACTTCTGGGGGAGGGGCAGCAATGAGCAGTTCTTC. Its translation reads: CASSYFWGRGSNEQFF.